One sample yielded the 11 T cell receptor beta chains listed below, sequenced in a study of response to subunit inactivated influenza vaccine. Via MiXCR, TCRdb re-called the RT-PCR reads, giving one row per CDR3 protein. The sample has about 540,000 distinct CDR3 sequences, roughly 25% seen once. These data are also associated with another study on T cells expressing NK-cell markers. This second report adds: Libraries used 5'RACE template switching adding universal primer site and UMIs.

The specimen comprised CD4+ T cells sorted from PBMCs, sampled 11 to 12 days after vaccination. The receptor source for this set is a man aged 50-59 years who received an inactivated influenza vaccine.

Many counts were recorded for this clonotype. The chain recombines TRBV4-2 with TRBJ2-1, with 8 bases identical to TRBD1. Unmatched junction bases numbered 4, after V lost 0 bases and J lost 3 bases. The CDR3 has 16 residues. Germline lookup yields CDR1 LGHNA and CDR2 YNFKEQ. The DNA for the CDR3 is TGTGCCAGCAGCCAAGACCAGGACAGGGACTACAATGAGCAGTTCTTC. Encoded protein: CASSQDQDRDYNEQFF.

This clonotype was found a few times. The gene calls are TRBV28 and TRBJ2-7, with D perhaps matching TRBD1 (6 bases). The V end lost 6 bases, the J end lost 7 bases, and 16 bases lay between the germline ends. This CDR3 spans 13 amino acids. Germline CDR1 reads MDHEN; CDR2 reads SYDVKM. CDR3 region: CASRARDIAEQYF. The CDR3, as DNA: TGTGCCAGCAGGGCCCGGGACATAGCAGAGCAGTACTTC.

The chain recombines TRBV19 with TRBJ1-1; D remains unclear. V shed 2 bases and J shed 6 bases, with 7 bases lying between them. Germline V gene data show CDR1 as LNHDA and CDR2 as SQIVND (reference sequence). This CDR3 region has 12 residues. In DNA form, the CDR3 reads TGTGCCAGTAGTATAAATCGGGCTGAAGCTTTCTTT. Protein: CASSINRAEAFF.

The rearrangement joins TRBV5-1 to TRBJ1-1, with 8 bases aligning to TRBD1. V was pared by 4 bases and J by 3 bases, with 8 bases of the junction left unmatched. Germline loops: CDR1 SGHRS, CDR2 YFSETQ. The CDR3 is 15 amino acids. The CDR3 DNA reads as TGCGCCAGCAGCCTGCCAGGGGGCTCGGACACTGAAGCTTTCTTT. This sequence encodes CASSLPGGSDTEAFF.

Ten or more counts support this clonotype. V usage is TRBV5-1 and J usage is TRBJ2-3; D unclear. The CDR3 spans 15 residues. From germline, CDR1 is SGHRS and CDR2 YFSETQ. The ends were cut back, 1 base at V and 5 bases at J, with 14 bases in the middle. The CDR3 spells CASSLNAPQRDTQYF. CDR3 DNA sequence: TGCGCCAGCAGCTTGAATGCCCCCCAACGAGATACGCAGTATTTT.

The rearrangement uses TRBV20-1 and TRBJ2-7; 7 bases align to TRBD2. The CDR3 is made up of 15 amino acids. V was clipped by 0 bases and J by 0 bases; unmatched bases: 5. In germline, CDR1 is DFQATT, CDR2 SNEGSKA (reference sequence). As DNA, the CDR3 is TGCAGTGCTAGAGATCCCCGGGAGGCCTCCTACGAGCAGTACTTC. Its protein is CSARDPREASYEQYF.

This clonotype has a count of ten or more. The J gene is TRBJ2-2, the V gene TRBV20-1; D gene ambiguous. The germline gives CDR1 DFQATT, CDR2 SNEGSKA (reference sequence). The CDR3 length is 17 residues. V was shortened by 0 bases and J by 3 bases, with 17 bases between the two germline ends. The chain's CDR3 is CSARDEWGKWDTGELFF. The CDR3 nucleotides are TGCAGTGCTAGAGATGAATGGGGAAAGTGGGACACCGGGGAGCTGTTTTTT.

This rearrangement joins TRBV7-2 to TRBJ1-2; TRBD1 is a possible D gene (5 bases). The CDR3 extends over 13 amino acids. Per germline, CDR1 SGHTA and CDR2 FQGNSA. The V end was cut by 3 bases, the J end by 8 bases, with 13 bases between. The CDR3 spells CASSFPRQRGYTF. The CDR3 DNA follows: TGTGCCAGCAGCTTTCCCCGACAGCGGGGCTACACCTTC.

DNA for the CDR3: TGCAGCGTTATAACTGTAGAGACCCAGTACTTC. Amino acids: CSVITVETQYF. This chain joins TRBV29-1 and TRBJ2-5; D call uncertain. The CDR3 loop spans 11 amino acids. Germline V CDR1 and CDR2: SQVTM, ANQGSEA. V lost 5 bases and J lost 4, with 8 bases in between.

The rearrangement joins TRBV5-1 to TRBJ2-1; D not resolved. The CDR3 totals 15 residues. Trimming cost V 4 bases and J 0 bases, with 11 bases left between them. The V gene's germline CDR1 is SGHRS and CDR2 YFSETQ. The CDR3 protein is CASSTQRSSYNEQFF. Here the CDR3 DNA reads TGCGCCAGCAGCACACAGAGGAGCTCCTACAATGAGCAGTTCTTC.

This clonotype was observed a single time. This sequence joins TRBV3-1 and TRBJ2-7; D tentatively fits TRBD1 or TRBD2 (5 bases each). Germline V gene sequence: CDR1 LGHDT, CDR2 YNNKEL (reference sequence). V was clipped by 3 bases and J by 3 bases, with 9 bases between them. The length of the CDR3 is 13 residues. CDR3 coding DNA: TGTGCCAGCAGCCAGAATGGGGGCTACGAGCAGTACTTC. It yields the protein CASSQNGGYEQYF.